The 3 T cell receptor beta chains reported below all come from one sample, sequenced in a study of T cell changes during pregnancy in multiple sclerosis. The method was immunoSEQ multiplex PCR; TCRdb's version includes in-frame clones alone and lacks a portion of them. The table shows over 85,000 clones, with over 75% occurring only once. This specimen consisted of peripheral blood, obtained in the second trimester of pregnancy. These receptors came from a female donor in good health, enrolled as a control in a pregnancy study.

The genes are TRBV19 and TRBJ1-3; 9 nucleotides align to TRBD1. The V gene's germline CDR1 is LNHDA and CDR2 SQIVND (reference sequence). J lost 4 bases, V lost 7 bases, and 5 bases had no gene match. The CDR3 has 14 residues. For the CDR3, the DNA is TGTGCCAGTAACAGGGGGCTAGGAGGAAACACCATATATTTT. Translated, it gives CASNRGLGGNTIYF. Full variable domain (rest looked up from reference TRBV19 and TRBJ1-3): DGGITQSPKYLFRKEGQNVTLSCEQNLNHDAMYWYRQDPGQGLRLIYYSQIVNDFQKGDIAEGYSVSREKKESFPLTVTSAQKNPTAFYLCASNRGLGGNTIYFGEGSWLTVV.

The rearrangement links TRBV5-4 to TRBJ1-6, with D possibly matching TRBD1 (6 bases). This CDR3 is built from 16 residues. V shed 4 bases and J shed 7 bases, with 18 bases lying between them. The germline CDR1 and CDR2 sequences are SGHNT and YYREEE (reference sequence). The CDR3 DNA reads as TGTGCCAGCAGCCGTTTTCAGGGGAAAAGAAATTCACCCCTCCACTTT. Amino acid sequence: CASSRFQGKRNSPLHF.

This clone occurred once. This sequence joins TRBV2 and TRBJ1-2; no definite D call. V lost 4 bases to trimming and J lost 7 bases, with 16 bases between them. The germline gives CDR1 SNHLY, CDR2 FYNNEI. The CDR3 is made up of 14 amino acids. The CDR3 protein is CASSVLTDSGGYTF. For the CDR3, the DNA is TGTGCCAGCAGTGTTTTGACGGACTCGGGTGGCTACACCTTC.